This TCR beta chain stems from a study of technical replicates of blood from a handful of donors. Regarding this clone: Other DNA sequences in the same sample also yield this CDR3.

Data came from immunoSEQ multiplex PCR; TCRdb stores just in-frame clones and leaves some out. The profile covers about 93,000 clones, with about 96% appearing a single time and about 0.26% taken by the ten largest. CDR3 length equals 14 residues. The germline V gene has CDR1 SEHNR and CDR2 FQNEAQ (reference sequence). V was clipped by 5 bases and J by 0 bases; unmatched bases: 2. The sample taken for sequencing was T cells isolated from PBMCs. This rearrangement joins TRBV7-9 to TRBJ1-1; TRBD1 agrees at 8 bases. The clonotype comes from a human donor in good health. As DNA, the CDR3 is TGTGCCAGCAGCCTGGGACAGGTGAACACTGAAGCTTTCTTT. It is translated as CASSLGQVNTEAFF.